Only one count was recorded for the clone carrying this T cell receptor beta chain. The same CDR3 arises from other DNA sequences in this sample as well. Some clones are missing from TCRdb's copy, which holds only in-frame ones; the method was immunoSEQ multiplex PCR. Of fewer than 350,000 clones in the sample, 89% were seen once. The data derive from a study of blood T cell repertoires in COVID-19. Per germline, CDR1 MNHEY and CDR2 SMNVEV (reference sequence). The trim removed 6 bases at V and 2 bases at J, leaving 1 base unmatched. The CDR3 has 13 residues. The source is a man in his sixties who had recovered from COVID-19. The sample comprised PBMCs or T cells enriched from blood (not recorded which). The chain employs TRBV27 and TRBJ1-5; 7 nucleotides agree with TRBD1. CDR3 loop: CASRGTGNQPQHF. The DNA of the CDR3 is TGTGCCAGCAGAGGGACAGGCAATCAGCCCCAGCATTTT.